This is a list of T cell receptor beta chains from one sample in a study of blood T cell repertoires in COVID-19. The repertoire was sequenced with immunoSEQ multiplex PCR; TCRdb's copy has only in-frame clones and lacks some. Among 150,000 to 200,000 clones listed, approximately 86% were seen once. The sample taken for sequencing was peripheral blood. The receptor set was obtained from a man aged 18 to 29 with acute or convalescent COVID-19. Each CDR3 is given with its conserved first and last residue. A D gene is named only where the DNA matches it firmly. Clone sizes are given selectively: once, few, many, or a class where the clone is expanded.

.	.	TRBJ1-2	TRBV11-2	CASSLDSGLANYGYTF	TGTGCCAGCAGCTTAGATTCAGGGCTAGCTAACTATGGCTACACCTTC
.	.	TRBJ1-2	TRBV12-3/TRBV12-4	CASRGGSTYGYTF	TGTGCCAGCAGGGGGGGGTCTACCTATGGCTACACCTTC
.	.	TRBJ1-4	TRBV7-9	CASSLVPGLTNEKLFF	TGTGCCAGCAGCTTAGTACCAGGGCTAACTAATGAAAAACTGTTTTTT
once	.	TRBJ1-6	TRBV6-5	CASSQVNNSPLHF	TGTGCCAGCAGTCAGGTCAATAATTCACCCCTCCACTTT
.	TRBD1	TRBJ1-2	TRBV7-8	CASSTLDRGYGYTF	TGTGCCAGCAGCACCTTAGACAGGGGCTATGGCTACACCTTC
.	.	TRBJ2-7	TRBV5-8	CASSPPLSYEQYF	TGTGCCAGCAGCCCTCCTCTCTCCTACGAGCAGTACTTC
.	TRBD1	TRBJ1-5	TRBV4-1	CASSQGGQGRQPQHF	TGCGCCAGCAGCCAAGGGGGACAGGGTCGTCAGCCCCAGCATTTT
.	.	TRBJ1-2	TRBV7-8	CASSLGLGGGYTF	TGTGCCAGCAGCTTAGGTCTTGGGGGCGGCTACACCTTC
.	TRBD1	TRBJ1-2	TRBV4-1	CASSQDWGQGTDYTF	TGCGCCAGCAGCCAAGACTGGGGACAGGGGACCGACTACACCTTC
.	.	TRBJ1-1	TRBV9	CASSGVSGTEAFF	TGTGCCAGCAGCGGGGTTTCGGGCACTGAAGCTTTCTTT
few	TRBD2	TRBJ2-1	TRBV14	CASSPLTSGGAGVSYNEQFF	TGTGCCAGCAGCCCCCTGACTAGCGGGGGGGCCGGAGTCTCCTACAATGAGCAGTTCTTC
.	.	TRBJ2-2	TRBV5-1	CASSPDRTNTGELFF	TGCGCCAGCAGCCCCGACAGAACGAACACCGGGGAGCTGTTTTTT
.	.	TRBJ2-1	TRBV9	CASSESTGTNEQFF	TGTGCCAGCAGCGAATCGACAGGTACCAATGAGCAGTTCTTC
.	.	TRBJ1-2	TRBV2	CASSVDGNYGYTF	TGTGCCAGCAGTGTCGACGGGAACTATGGCTACACCTTC
once	TRBD1	TRBJ2-2	TRBV11-1	CASSLARGYTGELFF	TGTGCCAGCAGCTTAGCCAGGGGGTACACCGGGGAGCTGTTTTTT
.	.	TRBJ1-2	TRBV7-8	CASSLENGSSGYTF	TGTGCCAGCAGCTTAGAAAATGGCTCCTCTGGCTACACCTTC
.	TRBD1	TRBJ1-5	TRBV24-1	CATSDGTDHQPQHF	TGTGCCACCAGTGACGGGACAGACCATCAGCCCCAGCATTTT
.	.	TRBJ1-6	TRBV28	CASSTGNSPLHF	TGTGCCAGCAGTACAGGGAATTCACCCCTCCACTTT
.	TRBD1	TRBJ2-7	TRBV18	CASSRDGTGSEQYF	TGTGCCAGCTCACGGGATGGGACAGGGAGCGAGCAGTACTTC
.	.	TRBJ1-3	TRBV30	CAWRTGDTIYF	TGTGCCTGGAGGACGGGGGACACCATATATTTT
.	TRBD2	TRBJ2-1	TRBV4-1	CASSQGTGGDNEQFF	TGCGCCAGCAGCCAAGGAACGGGGGGAGACAATGAGCAGTTCTTC
few	.	TRBJ1-2	TRBV11-2	CASSPRMRAEGYTF	TGTGCCAGCAGCCCCCGGATGAGGGCGGAGGGCTACACCTTC
.	.	TRBJ2-7	TRBV7-6	CASSSLSGVYEQYF	TGTGCCAGCAGCTCCCTCTCGGGGGTCTACGAGCAGTACTTC
.	.	TRBJ2-7	TRBV19	CASSMAQVGEQYF	TGTGCCAGTAGTATGGCACAGGTCGGGGAGCAGTACTTC
.	TRBD1	TRBJ1-4	TRBV10-1	CASSESIWDRGATNEKLFF	TGCGCCAGCAGTGAGTCGATCTGGGACAGGGGGGCAACTAATGAAAAACTGTTTTTT
.	TRBD1	TRBJ2-5	TRBV30	CAWSPGQGLETQYF	TGTGCCTGGAGTCCGGGACAGGGCCTAGAGACCCAGTACTTC
.	.	TRBJ1-1	TRBV19	CASSIEAGLLNTEAFF	TGTGCCAGTAGTATAGAGGCAGGACTTCTGAACACTGAAGCTTTCTTT
.	TRBD1	TRBJ2-1	TRBV28	CASRNRDRHYNEQFF	TGTGCCAGCAGAAACCGGGACAGACACTACAATGAGCAGTTCTTC
.	TRBD1	TRBJ2-2	TRBV5-4	CASSPGTGLNGELFF	TGTGCCAGCAGCCCTGGGACAGGGTTAAACGGGGAGCTGTTTTTT
.	.	TRBJ2-1	TRBV11-3	CASSNRWSSYNEQFF	TGTGCCAGCAGCAACAGGTGGAGCTCCTACAATGAGCAGTTCTTC
.	.	TRBJ1-6	TRBV10-2	CASSRVNSPLHF	TGCGCCAGCAGCCGGGTTAATTCACCCCTCCACTTT
.	.	TRBJ2-4	TRBV2	CAKRVTKNIQYF	TGTGCCAAGCGGGTAACCAAAAACATTCAGTACTTC
.	.	TRBJ1-2	TRBV5-1	CASSPDFTRGYGYTF	TGCGCCAGCAGCCCCGACTTCACCCGCGGGTATGGCTACACCTTC
.	TRBD1	TRBJ1-5	TRBV27	CASSPGTGNQPQHF	TGTGCCAGCAGTCCCGGGACAGGTAATCAGCCCCAGCATTTT
.	TRBD2	TRBJ2-1	TRBV5-1	CASSSAGDPFNGQFF	TGCGCCAGCAGCTCAGCGGGGGACCCCTTCAATGGGCAGTTCTTC
.	TRBD1	TRBJ1-6	TRBV19	CASSRDRGFNSPLHF	TGTGCCAGTAGTAGGGACAGGGGATTTAATTCACCCCTCCACTTT
.	TRBD1	TRBJ2-5	TRBV19	CASLTRTGQYF	TGTGCCAGCCTCACCAGGACAGGTCAGTACTTC
.	TRBD2	TRBJ2-5	TRBV3-1/TRBV3-2	CASSQVSISGETQYF	TGTGCCAGCAGCCAAGTCAGCATTAGCGGGGAGACCCAGTACTTC
.	TRBD2	TRBJ2-2	TRBV27	CASSHNGGSVGELFF	TGTGCCAGCAGTCATAACGGGGGGTCGGTCGGGGAGCTGTTTTTT
few	TRBD1	TRBJ1-2	TRBV7-2	CASSSTGNNGYTF	TGTGCCAGCAGCTCGACAGGGAATAACGGCTACACCTTC
.	.	TRBJ1-1	TRBV9	CASSVGQPGHGRNTEAFF	TGTGCCAGCAGCGTTGGACAACCGGGCCACGGAAGGAACACTGAAGCTTTCTTT
.	.	TRBJ1-1	TRBV3-1/TRBV3-2	CASSQILNTEAFF	TGTGCCAGCAGCCAAATTTTAAACACTGAAGCTTTCTTT
.	.	TRBJ1-6	TRBV21-1	CASRTRGQGNNSPLHF	TGTGCCAGCAGGACCAGGGGACAGGGAAATAATTCACCCCTCCACTTT
.	TRBD1	TRBJ2-1	TRBV6-5	CASSQDRGPNEQFF	TGTGCCAGCAGTCAGGACAGGGGTCCGAATGAGCAGTTCTTC
.	TRBD1	TRBJ2-1	TRBV3-1/TRBV3-2	CASSQGTGYGAYNEQFF	TGTGCCAGCAGCCAAGGGACAGGGTACGGGGCATACAATGAGCAGTTCTTC
.	.	TRBJ1-1	TRBV3-1/TRBV3-2	CASSRKQGNTEAFF	TGTGCCAGCAGCCGAAAACAGGGGAACACTGAAGCTTTCTTT
.	TRBD1	TRBJ1-1	TRBV6-6	CASTPGGQGGYTEAFF	TGTGCCAGCACCCCGGGGGGACAGGGGGGATACACTGAAGCTTTCTTT
.	.	TRBJ1-5	TRBV19	CASSPLSRGNQPQHF	TGTGCCAGTAGTCCTCTCTCCAGGGGCAATCAGCCCCAGCATTTT
.	.	TRBJ2-6	TRBV3-1/TRBV3-2	CASSRRGLGSGANVLTF	TGTGCCAGCAGCCGGAGGGGTTTGGGCTCTGGGGCCAACGTCCTGACTTTC
.	.	TRBJ1-3	TRBV12-3/TRBV12-4	CASRARVENTIYF	TGTGCCAGCAGAGCACGGGTGGAAAACACCATATATTTT
.	TRBD1	TRBJ1-6	TRBV10-3	CAVRDSHNSPLHF	TGTGCCGTCCGGGACAGCCATAATTCACCCCTCCACTTT
once	.	TRBJ1-2	TRBV7-9	CASSLGQDVTYGYTF	TGTGCCAGCAGCTTAGGACAGGACGTAACGTATGGCTACACCTTC
once	.	TRBJ2-5	TRBV10-2	CASSPQGTETQYF	TGCGCCAGCAGCCCCCAGGGAACAGAGACCCAGTACTTC
.	.	TRBJ1-2	TRBV19	CASRTSSARPNYGYTF	TGTGCCAGTAGGACTAGTTCGGCCAGGCCTAACTATGGCTACACCTTC
.	TRBD1	TRBJ2-1	TRBV24-1	CATGQDSHNEQFF	TGTGCCACAGGACAGGATAGTCACAATGAGCAGTTCTTC
.	TRBD2	TRBJ2-5	TRBV30	CAWWRPGREETQYF	TGTGCCTGGTGGAGACCAGGGAGGGAAGAGACCCAGTACTTC
.	TRBD1	TRBJ1-5	TRBV7-8	CATRAEGANQPQHF	TGTGCCACCAGGGCGGAGGGGGCGAATCAGCCCCAGCATTTT
.	TRBD1	TRBJ1-6	TRBV10-3	CAIGTGNSPLHF	TGTGCCATCGGGACAGGGAATTCACCCCTCCACTTT
.	.	TRBJ1-6	TRBV3-1/TRBV3-2	CASSPAYRDNSPLHF	TGTGCCAGCAGCCCCGCGTACAGGGACAATTCACCCCTCCACTTT